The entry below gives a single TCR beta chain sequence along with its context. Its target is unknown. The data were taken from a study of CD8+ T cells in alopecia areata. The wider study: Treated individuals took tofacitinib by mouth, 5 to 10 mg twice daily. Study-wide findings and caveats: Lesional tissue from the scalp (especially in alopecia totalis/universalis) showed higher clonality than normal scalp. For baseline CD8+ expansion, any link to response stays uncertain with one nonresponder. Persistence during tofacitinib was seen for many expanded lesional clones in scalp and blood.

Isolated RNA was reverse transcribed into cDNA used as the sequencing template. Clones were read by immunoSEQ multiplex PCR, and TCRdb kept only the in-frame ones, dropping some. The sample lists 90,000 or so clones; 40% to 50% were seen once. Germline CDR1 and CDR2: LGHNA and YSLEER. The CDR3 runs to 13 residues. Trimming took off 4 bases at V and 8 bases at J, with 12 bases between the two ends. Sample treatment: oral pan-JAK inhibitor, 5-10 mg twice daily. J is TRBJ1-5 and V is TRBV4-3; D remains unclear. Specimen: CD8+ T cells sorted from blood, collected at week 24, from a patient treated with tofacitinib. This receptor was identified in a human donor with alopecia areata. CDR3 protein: CASSLNLREPQHF. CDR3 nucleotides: TGCGCCAGCAGCCTCAACTTAAGAGAGCCCCAGCATTTT.